The clone carrying this T cell receptor (beta chain) has only one observation. Its target is unknown. This record belongs to a study of OX40 agonist ivuxolimab in advanced cancers. Study context: Patients received the agonistic anti-OX40 (CD134) antibody ivuxolimab. Three patients, one with hepatocellular carcinoma and two with cutaneous melanoma, responded partially. Study-level findings and limits: The study observed clonal expansion of CD4+ and CD8+ blood T cells by week 6 at 0.1 to 3.0 mg/kg.

The V and J ends lost 3 bases and 1 base respectively, with 8 bases between them. CDR1 is SGHRS and CDR2 is YFSETQ in the germline V gene. CDR3 length equals 14 residues. This table comes from immunoSEQ multiplex PCR, and its TCRdb copy is limited to in-frame clones, with some not included. The profile shows roughly 62,000 clones, around 86% of them singletons. The starting material was CD4+ or CD8+ T cells sorted from blood, obtained in a trial of the OX40 agonist ivuxolimab. The chain links TRBV5-1 to TRBJ1-3, with TRBD1 as a possible D gene (6 bases). The sequence was obtained from an adult with an advanced solid tumor such as melanoma, head and neck, liver or kidney cancer. In DNA, the CDR3 is TGCGCCAGCAGCTCAGGGGTATCTGGAAACACCATATATTTT. This sequence encodes CASSSGVSGNTIYF.